A selection of T cell receptor beta chains follows, all from one sample in a study of HIV-infected patients and healthy controls. MiXCR was run by TCRdb on the 5' RACE reads, yielding one entry per CDR3 protein. This table holds some 20,000 distinct CDR3 sequences, more than 7.5% found once. The sample in question was blood, obtained during antiretroviral therapy. These receptor sequences come from an adult with HIV infection. Each CDR3 is given with its conserved first and last residue. D genes are given only for firm matches. Clone size is given as how often the clone was seen (once, few, many) or a class if it is expanded.

D: NA
J: TRBJ1-5
V: TRBV24-1
size: many
CDR3: CATSDGDSFNQPQHF
DNA: TGTGCCACCAGTGATGGAGACAGCTTCAATCAGCCCCAGCATTTT

D: NA
J: TRBJ2-1
V: TRBV24-1
size: many
CDR3: CATSDFGGHSYNEQFF
DNA: TGTGCCACCAGTGATTTCGGCGGCCACTCCTACAATGAGCAGTTCTTC

D: TRBD2
J: TRBJ2-1
V: TRBV19
size: many
CDR3: CASTARGLSGRGEQFF
DNA: TGTGCCAGTACAGCCCGGGGGCTTAGCGGGAGGGGGGAGCAGTTCTTC

D: NA
J: TRBJ2-1
V: TRBV5-4
size: many
CDR3: CASSSQGKGWGNEQFF
DNA: TGTGCCAGCAGCTCACAGGGAAAGGGATGGGGCAATGAGCAGTTCTTC

D: NA
J: TRBJ2-7
V: TRBV28
size: medium-sized
CDR3: CASSTLSDSYYEQYF
DNA: TGTGCCAGCAGTACCCTGTCGGACAGTTACTACGAGCAGTACTTC

D: TRBD2
J: TRBJ2-1
V: TRBV3-1
size: few
CDR3: CASSQGAGVTYNEQFF
DNA: TGTGCCAGCAGCCAAGGAGCGGGAGTCACCTACAATGAGCAGTTCTTC

D: TRBD1
J: TRBJ2-5
V: TRBV24-1
size: many
CDR3: CATSDTPGQGEETQYF
DNA: TGTGCCACCAGTGATACCCCGGGACAGGGGGAAGAGACCCAGTACTTC

D: NA
J: TRBJ1-1
V: TRBV27
size: many
CDR3: CASSWGGGNTEAFF
DNA: TGTGCCAGCAGTTGGGGAGGGGGGAACACTGAAGCTTTCTTT

D: NA
J: TRBJ2-7
V: TRBV6-2/TRBV6-3
size: many
CDR3: CASSYRDGSYEQYF
DNA: TGTGCCAGCAGTTACCGAGACGGCTCCTACGAGCAGTACTTC

D: NA
J: TRBJ1-2
V: TRBV5-1
size: many
CDR3: CASSLEGKGYGYTF
DNA: TGCGCCAGCAGCTTGGAAGGGAAGGGCTATGGCTACACCTTC

D: TRBD1
J: TRBJ2-1
V: TRBV29-1
size: many
CDR3: CSARKDRVFEQFF
DNA: TGCAGCGCCCGGAAGGACAGGGTTTTTGAGCAGTTCTTC

D: TRBD1
J: TRBJ1-6
V: TRBV28
size: many
CDR3: CASSLNRGYSPLHF
DNA: TGTGCCAGCAGTTTAAACAGGGGGTACTCACCCCTCCACTTT